The clone carrying this TCR beta chain was found once. In the original analysis: Reference gene primer amplification gave nucleated cell count estimates. Profiling relied on immunoSEQ multiplex PCR, and the TCRdb table lists in-frame clones only, not all of them. That table is the source of V, J and clone size, and D and trimming were worked out from the DNA. The sample has more than 150,000 clones, around 79% seen once. The data are from a study of blood T cell repertoires in COVID-19. Study as a whole: Samples taken during acute and convalescent COVID-19 were collected in the United States, Italy and Spain. PBMCs, B-cell-depleted T cells, or T cells provided the cDNA or gDNA that made up the material.

The CDR3 spans 14 residues. Trimming removed 7 bases from V and 2 bases from J; junction bases left unmatched: 5. Germline CDR1 MNHEY, CDR2 SVGAGI. The sequencing sample was made of peripheral blood. This TCR derives from a woman in her 70s with acute or convalescent COVID-19. The J gene is TRBJ2-7, the V gene TRBV6-5; 10 bases agree with TRBD2. In DNA, the CDR3 is TGTGCCAGCAACCCGAGCGGGAGGGCCTACGAGCAGTACTTC. This encodes CASNPSGRAYEQYF.